This T cell receptor beta chain was obtained from a study of blood T cell repertoires in COVID-19. Across the whole study: Samples taken during acute and convalescent COVID-19 were collected in the United States, Italy and Spain.

As processed by the authors: For nucleated cells, counts were estimated from reference gene primer amplification. Assay: immunoSEQ multiplex PCR; the TCRdb copy retains only in-frame clones and omits some. That table gives V, J and clone size, and the DNA gave D and trimming. The sample includes around 140,000 clones, around 87% of them seen just once. V was clipped by 4 bases and J by 3 bases, with 10 bases between them. The CDR3 extends over 13 amino acids. In germline, CDR1 is GTSNPN, CDR2 SVGIG (reference sequence). This TCR was sampled from a man between 65 and 80 years old with active COVID-19. This sequence joins TRBV30 and TRBJ1-5; the D gene is possibly TRBD1 (6 bases). The sequenced sample was peripheral blood. CDR3 nucleotide sequence: TGTGCCTGGAATAGGGACATCAATCAGCCCCAGCATTTT. It codes for CAWNRDINQPQHF. Complete variable domain (other parts from reference TRBV30 and TRBJ1-5): SQTIHQWPATLVQPVGSPLSLECTVEGTSNPNLYWYRQAAGRGLQLLFYSVGIGQISSEVPQNLSASRPQDRQFILSSKKLLLSDSGFYLCAWNRDINQPQHFGDGTRLSIL.